This T cell receptor (beta chain) appears in the sequencing data of a study of CXCR3-negative and CXCR3-positive naive CD8 T cells. The authors made the TRB cDNA libraries by 5' RACE using UMI labels. TCRdb reanalyzed the 5' RACE reads and collapses them to one entry per CDR3 protein, without DNA. The table counts approximately 100,000 distinct CDR3 sequences; roughly 0.38% lies in the top ten. CDR3 size: 15 residues. Germline V gives CDR1 SGHAT, CDR2 FQNNGV. The study, taken as a whole, reports: Comparably high diversity marked both naive subsets, whereas memory CD8+ cells had much lower diversity. In CXCR3-positive naive cells, the TRB CDR3s were more hydrophobic than in CXCR3-negative naive cells. TRBV-TRBJ usage was alike in naive CXCR3-negative and CXCR3-positive cells but differed in memory cells.

In the case of this clonotype: Antigen unknown.

Triplicate approximately 270,000-cell sorts were made of each CD8+ T cell subset. CD45RO-CCR7+CD27+CD95- was the phenotype of naive CD8+ T cells. The source of this sequence is a human donor in good health. Some clones in this sample may be carry-over from other donors' samples. The chain recombines TRBV11-2 with TRBJ2-3; without DNA, the TCRdb call of TRBD2 cannot be checked. Input material: naive CXCR3+ CD8+ T cells from blood. Subset here: CD45RO-CCR7+CD27+CD95- naive CD8+ T cells expressing CXCR3 (TNR3+). The CDR3: CASSSPSGGHDTQYF.